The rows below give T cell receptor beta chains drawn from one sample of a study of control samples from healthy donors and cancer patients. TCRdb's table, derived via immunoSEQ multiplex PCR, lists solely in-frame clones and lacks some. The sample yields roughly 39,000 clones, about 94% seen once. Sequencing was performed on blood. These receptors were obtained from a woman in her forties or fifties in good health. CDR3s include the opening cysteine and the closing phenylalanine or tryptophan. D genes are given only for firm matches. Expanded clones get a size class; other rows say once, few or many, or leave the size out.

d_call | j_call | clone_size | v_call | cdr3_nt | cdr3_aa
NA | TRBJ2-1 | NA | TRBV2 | TGTGCCAGCAGGCCTCCAACCCGCTTTGGAGCGAATGAGCAGTTCTTC | CASRPPTRFGANEQFF
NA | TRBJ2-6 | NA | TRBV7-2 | TGTGCCAGCAGCTCCTCCCAACAGGTCCTTGGGGCCAACGTCCTGACTTTC | CASSSSQQVLGANVLTF
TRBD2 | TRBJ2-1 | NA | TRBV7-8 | TGTGCCAGCAGCTTAGCAGGACTAGCGGGGGTGAATGAGCAGTTCTTC | CASSLAGLAGVNEQFF
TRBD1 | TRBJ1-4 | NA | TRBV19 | TGTGCCAGTAGCAATTACAGGGGCAAGAATGAAAAACTGTTTTTT | CASSNYRGKNEKLFF
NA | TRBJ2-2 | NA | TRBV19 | TGTGCCAGTACTCACCGGGAGCTGTTTTTT | CASTHRELFF
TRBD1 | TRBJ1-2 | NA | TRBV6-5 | TGTGCCAGCAGTCCCCCCGGGACAGCCTATGGCTACACCTTC | CASSPPGTAYGYTF
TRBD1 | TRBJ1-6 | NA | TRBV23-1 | TGCGCCAGCAGTCGTGGGACAGGCCCAATGTCCTATAATTCACCCCTCCACTTT | CASSRGTGPMSYNSPLHF
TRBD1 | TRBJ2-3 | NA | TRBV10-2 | TGCGCCAGCAGTGAGTCGGACAGGGGTCCAGATACGCAGTATTTT | CASSESDRGPDTQYF
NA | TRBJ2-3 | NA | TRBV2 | TGTGCCAGCAGTGACAGAGCAGATACGCAGTATTTT | CASSDRADTQYF
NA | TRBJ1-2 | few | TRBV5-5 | TGTGCCAGCAGCGGGGGTCCGATTAACTATGGCTACACCTTC | CASSGGPINYGYTF
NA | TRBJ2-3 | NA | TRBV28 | TGTGCCAGCAGTTTAGAGAGAAATACGCAGTATTTT | CASSLERNTQYF
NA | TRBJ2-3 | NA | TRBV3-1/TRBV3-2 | TGTGCCAGCAGCCGGCTTGGGGCCGAAAAGGATACGCAGTATTTT | CASSRLGAEKDTQYF
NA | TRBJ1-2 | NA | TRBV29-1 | TGCAGCGTTGAAGATGGGGGCTATGGCTACACCTTC | CSVEDGGYGYTF
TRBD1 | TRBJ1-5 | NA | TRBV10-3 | TGTGCCATCAGTGGGACAGGTGGGGGGATTCAGCCCCAGCATTTT | CAISGTGGGIQPQHF
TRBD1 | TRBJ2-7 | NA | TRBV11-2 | TGTGCCAGCAGCCGTTTGGGACAGGGCTACGAGCAGTACTTC | CASSRLGQGYEQYF
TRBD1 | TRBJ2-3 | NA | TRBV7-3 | TGTGCCAGCAGCCCATCGACAGGGGGCATAGGAGGAGATACGCAGTATTTT | CASSPSTGGIGGDTQYF
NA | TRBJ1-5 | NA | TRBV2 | TGTGCCAGCAGTGTAGGAGCTGCGGGGGGTAGCAATCAGCCCCAGCATTTT | CASSVGAAGGSNQPQHF
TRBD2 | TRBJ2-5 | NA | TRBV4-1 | TGCGCCAGCAGCCCCATTGGACTAGCGGGACCTCAAGAGACCCAGTACTTC | CASSPIGLAGPQETQYF
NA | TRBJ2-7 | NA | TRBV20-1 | TGCAGTGCTAGTGACTCTCCTTACGAGCAGTACTTC | CSASDSPYEQYF
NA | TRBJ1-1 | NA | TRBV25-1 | TGTGCCAGCAGTCCTACAGGGAGGGGGGGGAACACTGAAGCTTTCTTT | CASSPTGRGGNTEAFF
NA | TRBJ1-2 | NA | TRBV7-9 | TGTGCCAGCAGCCCCCAGGGGAACTTCGGCGGCTACACCTTC | CASSPQGNFGGYTF
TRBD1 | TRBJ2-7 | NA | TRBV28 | TGTGCCAGCAGTACACGGACAGGGGTCTACGAGCAGTACTTC | CASSTRTGVYEQYF
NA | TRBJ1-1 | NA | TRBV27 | TGTGCCAGCAGTTTTTTCTTCTATGGAGGCAGGGCAGCTGAAGCTTTCTTT | CASSFFFYGGRAAEAFF
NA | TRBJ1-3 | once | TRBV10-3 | TGTGCCATCAGTGAGTCGACGGGGTTCTCTGGAAACACCATATATTTT | CAISESTGFSGNTIYF
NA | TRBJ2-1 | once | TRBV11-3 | TGTGCCAGCAGCACCTCGGGGGCCTACAATGAGCAGTTCTTC | CASSTSGAYNEQFF
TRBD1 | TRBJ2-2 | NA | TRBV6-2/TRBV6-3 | TGTGCCAGCAGTTCGGACAGGGGTCGTGGGGAGCTGTTTTTT | CASSSDRGRGELFF
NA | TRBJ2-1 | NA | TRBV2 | TGTGCCAGCAGTGGACTAGTCAGGGGAAATGAGCAGTTCTTC | CASSGLVRGNEQFF
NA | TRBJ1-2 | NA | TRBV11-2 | TGTGCCAGCAGCAGAGGGGACTATGGCTACACCTTC | CASSRGDYGYTF
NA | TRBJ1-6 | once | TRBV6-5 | TGTGCCAGCGTGAACGATAATTCACCCCTCCACTTT | CASVNDNSPLHF
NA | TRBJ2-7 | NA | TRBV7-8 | TGTGCCAGCAGCCCTCTAAGAGGGGTAATGGCCGAGCAGTACTTC | CASSPLRGVMAEQYF
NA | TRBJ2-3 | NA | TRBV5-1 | TGCGCCAGCACCCCCCAGGGGGGTTCTATTGGTACGCAGTATTTT | CASTPQGGSIGTQYF
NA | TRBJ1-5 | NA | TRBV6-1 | TGTGCCAGCAGTGAAGCTGGGGGGGGGAAGCCCCAGCATTTT | CASSEAGGGKPQHF
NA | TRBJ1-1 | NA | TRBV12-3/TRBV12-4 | TGTGCCAGCGGATCAGGAAAAACTGAAGCTTTCTTT | CASGSGKTEAFF
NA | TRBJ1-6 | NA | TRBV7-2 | TGTGCCAGCAGCCCCGGAGGTTCACCCCTCCACTTT | CASSPGGSPLHF
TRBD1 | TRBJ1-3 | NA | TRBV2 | TGTGCCAGCAGTCAGGACAGGACTGGAAACACCATATATTTT | CASSQDRTGNTIYF
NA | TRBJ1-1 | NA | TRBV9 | TGTGCCAGCAGCGTAGGTCCGGGGAACACTGAAGCTTTCTTT | CASSVGPGNTEAFF
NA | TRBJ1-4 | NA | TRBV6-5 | TGTGCCAGCGGGTGGGCCATTCAACAAAAACTGTTTTTT | CASGWAIQQKLFF
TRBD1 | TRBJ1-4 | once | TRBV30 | TGTGCCTGGACCTTAGGGACAGGGAGGGAAAAACTGTTTTTT | CAWTLGTGREKLFF
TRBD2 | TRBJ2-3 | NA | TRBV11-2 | TGTGCCAGCAGCTCTCTTAGCGGGGGGGGAGATACGCAGTATTTT | CASSSLSGGGDTQYF
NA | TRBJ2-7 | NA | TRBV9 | TGTGCCAGCAGCGCAGGCTGGGGTTGGGAGTACGAGCAGTACTTC | CASSAGWGWEYEQYF
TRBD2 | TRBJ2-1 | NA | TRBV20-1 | TGCAGTGCTAGTATAGCGGGGGATCAGTACAATGAGCAGTTCTTC | CSASIAGDQYNEQFF
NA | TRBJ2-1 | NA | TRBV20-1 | TGCAGTGCTAGTCGGCAGTACAATGAGCAGTTCTTC | CSASRQYNEQFF
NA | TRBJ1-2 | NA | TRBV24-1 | TGTGCCACCAGTGATTCACAGATCTATGGCTACACCTTC | CATSDSQIYGYTF
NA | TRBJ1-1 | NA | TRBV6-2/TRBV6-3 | TGTGCCAGCAGTTCCGGGGGGAACACTGAAGCTTTCTTT | CASSSGGNTEAFF
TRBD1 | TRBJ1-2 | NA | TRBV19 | TGTGCCAGTAGTATCGTCCAGGGGGCGAGTGACTACACCTTC | CASSIVQGASDYTF
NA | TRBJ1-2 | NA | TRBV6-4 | TGTGCCAGCAGTGAGCAGGGCGGCTATGGCTACACCTTC | CASSEQGGYGYTF
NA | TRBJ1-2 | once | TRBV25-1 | TGTGCCAGCAGTGAAGGGGACAAAAACTATGGCTACACCTTC | CASSEGDKNYGYTF
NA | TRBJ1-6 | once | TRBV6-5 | TGTGCCAGCAGTACTTTTACAGGGAATTCACCCCTCCACTTT | CASSTFTGNSPLHF
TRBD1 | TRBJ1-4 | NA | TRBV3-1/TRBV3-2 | TGTGCCAGCAGCAGACAGGGGAGCGAAAAACTGTTTTTT | CASSRQGSEKLFF
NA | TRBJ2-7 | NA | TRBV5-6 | TGTGCCAGCAGCCACGCCCCGGGACCGAGTTCCTACGAGCAGTACTTC | CASSHAPGPSSYEQYF
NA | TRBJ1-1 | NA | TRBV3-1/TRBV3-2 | TGTGCCAGCAGCTCGAGCACTGAAGCTTTCTTT | CASSSSTEAFF
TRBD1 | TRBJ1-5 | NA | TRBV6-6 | TGTGCCAGCAGTTACGGACAGGGGAGCAATCAGCCCCAGCATTTT | CASSYGQGSNQPQHF
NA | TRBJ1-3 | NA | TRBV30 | TGTGCCTGGAGTGTCGGGGGAGGAAACACCATATATTTT | CAWSVGGGNTIYF
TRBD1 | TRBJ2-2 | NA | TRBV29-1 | TGCAGCGTCACAGGGGTTAGGGGCGGGGAGCTGTTTTTT | CSVTGVRGGELFF